There are many counts of the clone carrying this T cell receptor (beta chain). Its matching antigen is unknown. The data derive from a study of identical twins. General study findings and limits: Invariant cells of the MAIT and iNKT types might have partly distorted the zero-insertion analyses.

One entry per CDR3 protein, called by TCRdb with MiXCR from the 5' RACE reads. The sample carries roughly 500,000 distinct CDR3 sequences, 22% recorded once. Between the trimmed V and J ends, which lost 2 bases and 0 bases, there was a span of 14 bases. Germline CDR1 and CDR2: LGHNA and YSLEER. This CDR3 comprises 17 residues. These data also featured in a second study, about T cells expressing NK-cell markers. That source adds: Sorting was restricted to alpha-beta TCR T cells by an anti-gamma-delta TCR antibody in several experiments.

This receptor was taken from a woman in her late teens or twenties in good health. Source material: CD4+ T cells sorted from blood. This rearrangement joins TRBV4-3 to TRBJ2-1, with D perhaps matching TRBD1 (5 bases). The CDR3 DNA sequence: TGCGCCAGCAGCCAAAGAACAGGTCTCAGCTCCTACAATGAGCAGTTCTTC. It encodes CASSQRTGLSSYNEQFF.